This T cell receptor (beta chain) was sequenced during a study of blood T cells in healthy people across ages (dated by TCRdb to the mid-2010s). For context, the study as a whole: In model experiments, template switching captured roughly one uniquely barcoded TCR beta cDNA molecule for every two T cells. Using deep sequencing normalized with unique cDNA molecular identifiers, the study measured how TCR beta repertoire diversity changes with age. Four age groups were formed from the donors: young (average approximately 15 years), middle-aged (around 39), aged (about 62) and long-lived (around 82). Two additional independent replicas of 1 million unique cDNA reads from the same blood draw were analyzed for two donors (one aged 18 to 29 and one aged 80 or older).

Libraries were made using 5' RACE. Data came from an Illumina HiSeq 2500. A second PCR of about 7 to 12 cycles was run with a J-beta primer mix and a sample-barcoded 5' primer. A template-switch 5' adaptor carrying 12 random nucleotides introduced a unique molecular identifier onto each TCR beta cDNA molecule. At least 2.5 million CDR3-containing paired-end reads were obtained from each sample. The Mint cDNA synthesis kit, primed by a TRBC-specific oligonucleotide, was used to synthesize first-strand cDNA from all RNA. Following uracil-DNA glycosylase treatment, a first 18-cycle PCR with universal primers M1SS and BC2_uni_R was performed on all cDNA. As for the authors' bioinformatics: Each sample was normalized by randomly selecting 1 million high-quality reads, each carrying a distinct molecular identifier. Reads with shared molecular identifiers were discarded instead of being binned into consensus sequences. MiTCR, run with a Q25 quality threshold and the strictest error-elimination algorithm, handled CDR3 identification, clonotype clustering and error correction. Lower-bound total TCR beta diversity was estimated with a nonparametric unseen species model using Euler transformation. The raw public reads went through TCRdb reprocessing: fastp at Q25, MiXCR clone calling, in-frame beta chains kept. Each entry merges the rows of one CDR3 protein and shows their most common DNA and genes. V and J calls and clone size were set by TCRdb, not the authors. The sample table lists 750,000 to 1,000,000 distinct CDR3 sequences, about 29% of them with a count of one. The ten biggest clones cover roughly a tenth of the sample.

Paper-wide results and their limitations: Total diversity estimates from one million sequenced T cells were considered lower bounds and underestimates. The CMV infection status of donors was not known, potentially confounding age-related changes in expanded clonotypes. Conclusive comparison of naive and antigen-experienced compartments was prevented by the profiling of bulk unsorted PBMCs. Compared with the aged group, the long-lived group had more naive CD4+ T cells, fewer expanded clones and increased TCR diversity, suggesting age selection. Observed TCR beta diversity correlated strongly with the percentage of naive T cells measured by flow cytometry. As age increased, observed TCR beta diversity per million T cells dropped in a roughly linear way, and a significant reduction was already evident by age 40.

Notes on this clonotype: Its antigen is currently not known. There are no base qualities to consult, and no much larger clone falls within one base.

V is shortened by 5 bases, J by 12 bases, and the region joining them spans 19 bases. CDR1 MNHEY and CDR2 SVGAGI are derived from the germline V gene. The CDR3 numbers 13 residues from cysteine through phenylalanine. Only the CDR3 DNA is retained, 39 bases long and in frame from the first base. The donors were a few dozen Caucasian individuals from Russia, aged 6 to 90 years, who were systemically healthy. Each donor gave 8 to 10 milliliters of peripheral blood, drawn into EDTA-treated Vacutainer tubes. PBMCs were isolated by Ficoll-Paque density-gradient centrifugation, with at least 6 million obtained per sample. Trizol reagent was used to extract total RNA from the PBMCs, yielding at least 5.5 micrograms per sample. For every donor, an aliquot of PBMCs went through flow cytometry to measure the percentages of naive CD45RAhigh/CD27high T cells. This sample also belongs to another study, concerning T cells of mothers and their children. In that second paper, the authors write: Donors were nine systemically healthy Caucasian individuals: three mothers and their six children. cDNA synthesis used all of the extracted RNA, with 1.5 ug of RNA in each 15 ul reaction. In the second PCR, the M1S primer introduced both the sample barcodes and 2-4 random nucleotides. Over 8 million TCR beta CDR3 reads came from each mother, compared with a few million reads from each child. Thymic selection shapes the output of TCR recombination in a similar way in related and unrelated pairs, and inherited differences have a minor effect. Related mother-child pairs always showed normalized repertoire overlap that was slightly higher than in unrelated mother-child pairs, though the difference was never significant. No persistent microchimeric T cell clones were detected, at a sensitivity of 90 to 100 clones per million clonotypes. To look for features that set related mother-child pairs apart from unrelated individuals, the researchers ran deep NGS to compare the TCR beta repertoires of mothers and children. The mean age was roughly 44 +/- 4 years for the mothers and approximately 11 +/- 4 years for the children. Libraries were sequenced on Illumina HiSeq 2000 with 100+100 nt paired-end reads after adapter ligation with NEBNext reagents. To avoid cross-contamination, the mother libraries and the child libraries were prepared a month apart and sequenced in separate runs. For each donor, between 500,000 and 2,000,000 distinct TCR beta clonotypes were identified. Naive TCR beta clonotypes were estimated from low-frequency clonotypes matched to each donor's FACS-determined naive share, without sorting.

Source material: blood. The chain links TRBV6-5 with TRBJ1-1; 6 matching bases give a weak D call of TRBD1. The sequence came from a woman in her 40s in good health. The DNA is TGTGCCAGCAGTCGCACAGGGAATACAGAAACTTTCTTT. It translates to CASSRTGNTETFF.